This TCR beta chain was obtained from a study of blood T cell repertoires in COVID-19. This clone has just one count. Profiled with immunoSEQ multiplex PCR; TCRdb holds only in-frame clones, not every one. The sample has 100,000 to 150,000 clones; approximately 71% are singletons. Trimming stripped 1 base from V and 5 bases from J, with 15 bases between. The CDR3 extends over 15 amino acids. Germline assignment: CDR1 SGHRS and CDR2 YFSETQ. The genes are TRBV5-1 and TRBJ1-1, with a tentative D call TRBD1 (6 bases). The sequenced sample was peripheral blood. The receptor was isolated from a woman aged 70-85 years with acute or convalescent COVID-19. The CDR3 protein is CASSLSPAQGTEAFF. The DNA for the CDR3 is TGCGCCAGCAGCTTGTCGCCAGCTCAGGGGACTGAAGCTTTCTTT.